The present TCR beta chain was sequenced within a study of T cell repertoires in cytomegalovirus infection. Study-wide background: Matching HLA type, along with CMV infection, was indicated by public TCR beta signatures.

This clonotype has a handful of counts. Its antigen is unknown. TCRdb re-called the reads through MiXCR, storing one row per CDR3 protein. The sample has 100,000 or so distinct CDR3 sequences; roughly 29% are singletons. Sequencing was performed on CD8+ T cells from cultured PBMCs, taken from culture after CMV antigen stimulation. This TCR came from a human donor in good health (CMV status not recorded). Some clones in this sample may be carry-over from other donors' samples.

As DNA, the CDR3 is TGCAGCGCCATAGAAGGGGGCTGGGACACTGAAGCTTTCTTT. This gives the protein CSAIEGGWDTEAFF. The gene calls are TRBV29-1 and TRBJ1-1; 7 bases line up with TRBD1. The length of the CDR3 is 14 residues. Germline CDR1 SQVTM, CDR2 ANQGSEA. With 7 bases clipped from V and 3 bases from J, the junction kept 11 bases outside the gene matches. Based on the CDR3 plus reference TRBV29-1 and TRBJ1-1, the full variable domain is SAVISQKPSRDICQRGTSLTIQCQVDSQVTMMFWYRQQPGQSLTLIATANQGSEATYESGFVIDKFPISRPNLTFSTLTVSNMSPEDSSIYLCSAIEGGWDTEAFFGQGTRLTVV.